The 20 T cell receptor beta chains presented below share a single source sample, sequenced in a study of blood T cell repertoires in COVID-19 (dated by TCRdb to 2020 to 2022). The receptor library was made with the immunoSEQ multiplex PCR assay. In its TCRdb copy, this immuneACCESS table keeps in-frame sequences only and misses some clones. Where compared with another copy, unresolved V genes explain less than half of these, and the others have no known cause. The table for this sample lists approximately 390,000 clones; around 87% of them were counted only once. The ten largest account for about 2.3% of the sample. Sequenced input: peripheral blood. These receptors originate from a woman aged 55 to 70 with COVID-19, enrolled during active disease.

V and J are TRBV19 and TRBJ1-3; D gene ambiguous. From germline, CDR1 is LNHDA and CDR2 SQIVND (reference sequence). The CDR3 spans 17 residues. V was cut by 0 bases and J by 2 bases, with 14 bases left in between. The CDR3 DNA follows: TGTGCCAGTAGTATAGATTGGAACCGCCGGGCTGGAAACACCATATATTTT. It codes for CASSIDWNRRAGNTIYF.

This clone appeared a single time. The genes are TRBV28 and TRBJ2-7; 9 bases agree with TRBD2. Germline V gives CDR1 MDHEN, CDR2 SYDVKM. The trim removed 3 bases at V and 2 bases at J, leaving 11 bases unmatched. This CDR3 has 17 amino acids. CDR3 loop: CASSFTSASGVPYEQYF. CDR3 nucleotide sequence: TGTGCCAGCAGTTTCACCTCGGCTAGCGGGGTACCCTACGAGCAGTACTTC.

This sequence joins TRBV5-1 and TRBJ1-5; 10 bases map to TRBD1. The germline V gene has CDR1 SGHRS and CDR2 YFSETQ. V trimming: 4 bases; J trimming: 5 bases; junction bases outside the gene matches: 6. This CDR3 contains 15 residues. CDR3 protein: CASSRGTGEDQPQHF. CDR3 coding DNA: TGCGCCAGCAGCCGAGGGACAGGGGAGGATCAGCCCCAGCATTTT.

This chain joins TRBV9 and TRBJ1-4, with 9 nucleotides matching TRBD1. The trim removed 4 bases at V and 8 bases at J, leaving 12 bases unmatched. There are 16 residues in the CDR3. Germline V lookup: CDR1 SGDLS, CDR2 YYNGEE. DNA of the CDR3: TGTGCCAGCAGCCCCCAGGGAGGGACAGGGAGGGAAAAACTGTTTTTT. This codes for CASSPQGGTGREKLFF.

The V and J genes are TRBV6-5 and TRBJ1-3; D is unclear. Germline CDR1 MNHEY, CDR2 SVGAGI. The ends were cut back, 0 bases at V and 4 bases at J, with 13 bases in the middle. CDR3 length equals 16 residues. CDR3 nucleotides: TGTGCCAGCAGTTACTCGATAACGGGAGCCGGAAACACCATATATTTT. Translating gives CASSYSITGAGNTIYF.

The V gene is TRBV7-8, the J gene TRBJ1-6; 7 nucleotides align to TRBD1. The trim removed 5 bases at V and 9 bases at J, leaving 10 bases unmatched. The CDR3 is 15 amino acids. Per germline, CDR1 SGHVS and CDR2 FQNEAQ. Written as DNA, the CDR3 is TGTGCCAGCAGCCTCCGAGGGGGCGCAGGTTCACCCCTCCACTTT. Residues: CASSLRGGAGSPLHF.

The rearrangement joins TRBV11-2 to TRBJ2-7; TRBD1 might be the D (5 bases). The CDR3 runs to 13 residues. V lost 5 bases, J lost 2 bases, and 10 bases lay in between. From germline, CDR1 is SGHAT and CDR2 FQNNGV. The CDR3 DNA is TGTGCCAGCAGCAGGGGCATAACCTACGAGCAGTACTTC. It codes for CASSRGITYEQYF.

The J gene is TRBJ2-5, the V gene TRBV2; TRBD2 might be the D (5 bases). This CDR3 is 17 amino acids long. Germline V gene sequence: CDR1 SNHLY, CDR2 FYNNEI. V lost 0 bases and J lost 5, with 19 bases in between. CDR3 DNA: TGTGCCAGCAGTGAAGCGCTTTTTGGTACGAGGGAGGAGACCCAGTACTTC. Amino acid sequence: CASSEALFGTREETQYF.

The V gene is TRBV6-5, the J gene TRBJ2-1, with 9 bases aligning to TRBD2. Unmatched junction bases numbered 15, after V lost 9 bases and J lost 9 bases. The CDR3 is made up of 15 amino acids. The V gene's germline CDR1 is MNHEY and CDR2 SVGAGI. The CDR3 reads CASRRLAGGPFEQFF. The CDR3 nucleotides are TGTGCCAGTCGGAGGTTGGCGGGGGGGCCTTTTGAGCAGTTCTTC.

This clone was counted once. The V gene is TRBV6-4, the J gene TRBJ1-6, with 10 bases lining up with TRBD1. Losses at the gene ends were 4 bases for V and 11 bases for J; bases not matched to a gene: 8. Germline V gene sequence: CDR1 MRHNA, CDR2 SNTAGT. CDR3 length equals 15 residues. CDR3 region: CASSAPGQGTTPLHF. Here the CDR3 DNA reads TGTGCCAGCAGTGCCCCGGGACAGGGGACTACACCCCTCCACTTT.

This clone is a singleton in its sample. The V and J genes are TRBV7-2 and TRBJ1-2; no reliable D call. V was shortened by 5 bases and J by 1 base, with 11 bases between the two germline ends. The CDR3 covers 14 residues. Looked up from germline, CDR1 is SGHTA and CDR2 is FQGNSA. CDR3 region: CASSPRLVNYGYTF. For the CDR3, the DNA is TGTGCCAGCAGCCCGAGGCTGGTTAACTATGGCTACACCTTC.

The genes are TRBV30 and TRBJ1-4; D might be TRBD1 (6 bases). CDR3 length: 13 amino acids. Per germline, CDR1 GTSNPN and CDR2 SVGIG (reference sequence). Trimming cost V 3 bases and J 4 bases, with 9 bases left between them. In DNA form, the CDR3 reads TGTGCCTGGAGAGGGGACATTAATGAAAAACTGTTTTTT. It is translated as CAWRGDINEKLFF.

The genes are TRBV19 and TRBJ1-2, with TRBD1 as a possible D gene (6 bases). The germline V gene encodes CDR1 LNHDA and CDR2 SQIVND (reference sequence). There are 15 residues in the CDR3. V gave up 6 bases and J gave up 5 bases, with 19 bases separating them. Here the CDR3 reads CASRPGQGPLYGYTF. In nucleotides, the CDR3 is TGTGCCAGTAGACCGGGACAAGGGCCGCTGTATGGCTACACCTTC.

The chain recombines TRBV24-1 with TRBJ2-3; possible D gene TRBD2, 6 bases. V lost 3 bases and J 2 bases, leaving 17 bases between the germline ends. Germline CDR1 and CDR2: KGHDR and SFDVKD. The CDR3 contains 17 residues. The CDR3 nucleotides read TGTGCCACCAGTGATCCCCGGCCGGGGGTTGTCACAGATACGCAGTATTTT. It is translated as CATSDPRPGVVTDTQYF.

V usage is TRBV3-1 (or the pseudogene TRBV3-2) and J usage is TRBJ2-7, with D tentatively TRBD2 (7 bases). Trimming took 1 base from V and 2 from J, leaving 15 bases between them. The CDR3 loop spans 16 amino acids. Germline V gives CDR1 LGHDT, CDR2 YNNKEL (reference sequence). The CDR3 sequence is CASSQGFGGPAYEQYF. In nucleotides, the CDR3 is TGTGCCAGCAGCCAAGGATTCGGGGGGCCAGCCTACGAGCAGTACTTC.

The V gene is TRBV7-9, the J gene TRBJ2-7; 9 bases fit TRBD1. Germline assignment: CDR1 SEHNR and CDR2 FQNEAQ (reference sequence). Unmatched junction bases numbered 10, after V lost 1 base and J lost 3 bases. The CDR3 spans 17 residues. Here the CDR3 DNA reads TGTGCCAGCAGCTTAGTAACAGGGGGCTTTATCGACTACGAGCAGTACTTC. Translated, it gives CASSLVTGGFIDYEQYF. Based on the CDR3 plus reference TRBV7-9 and TRBJ2-7, the full variable domain is DTGVSQNPRHKITKRGQNVTFRCDPISEHNRLYWYRQTLGQGPEFLTYFQNEAQLEKSRLLSDRFSAERPKGSFSTLEIQRTEQGDSAMYLCASSLVTGGFIDYEQYFGPGTRLTVT.

The table lists this clone with a count of one. This chain connects TRBV19 to TRBJ2-2, with a weak D call TRBD1 (6 bases). The V end was cut by 7 bases, the J end by 4 bases, with 16 bases between. The CDR3 length is 15 residues. CDR1 and CDR2 (germline): LNHDA, SQIVND (reference sequence). CDR3 in amino acids: CASIRTGSSTGELFF. CDR3 coding DNA: TGTGCCAGTATCAGAACAGGGTCGAGCACCGGGGAGCTGTTTTTT.

This clone was recorded once. The chain couples TRBV6-2 or TRBV6-3 to TRBJ2-7, with D tentatively TRBD2 (6 bases). The CDR3 spans 15 residues. Deletions cut 4 bases from V and 5 bases from J, with 18 bases between. Per germline, CDR1 MNHEY and CDR2 SVGEGT. The CDR3 here is CASSSPDSWGDEQYF. Written as DNA, the CDR3 is TGTGCCAGCAGTTCCCCGGACTCTTGGGGGGACGAGCAGTACTTC.

This chain joins TRBV19 and TRBJ2-5; 9 nucleotides line up with TRBD2. The CDR3 covers 14 residues. CDR1 is LNHDA and CDR2 is SQIVND in the germline V gene (reference sequence). The V and J ends lost 6 bases and 2 bases, in that order; junction bases with no gene match: 4. CDR3 sequence: CASRAGGDQETQYF. In nucleotides, the CDR3 is TGTGCCAGTAGAGCGGGGGGAGATCAAGAGACCCAGTACTTC.

The J gene is TRBJ2-3, the V gene TRBV5-4; a possible D gene is TRBD2 (6 bases). The CDR3 is 14 residues long. The germline V gene has CDR1 SGHNT and CDR2 YYREEE (reference sequence). V lost 7 bases to trimming and J lost 1 base, with 13 bases between them. CDR3: CASRASSGTDTQYF. The CDR3 DNA sequence: TGTGCCAGCCGTGCGTCTAGCGGCACAGATACGCAGTATTTT.